Listed below are T cell receptor beta chains from one sample, sequenced in a study of blood T cell repertoires in COVID-19. The method was immunoSEQ multiplex PCR; TCRdb's version includes in-frame clones alone and lacks a portion of them. The table includes approximately 120,000 clones, around 80% detected once. Sequencing was carried out using peripheral blood. The source is a woman between 45 and 65 years old with acute or convalescent COVID-19. The CDR3 runs from the conserved cysteine through the conserved F or W. Each record gives: clone size, J gene, V gene, D gene, CDR3 DNA, CDR3 protein. A D gene is named only where the DNA matches it firmly. Part of the rows lack a size; the others show once, few, many or a class for expanded clones.

abundance: .; j_gene: TRBJ2-1; v_gene: TRBV2; d_gene: TRBD1; CDR3nt: TGTGCCAGCAGCAGATCAGGGGGCGGCTACAATGAGCAGTTCTTC; CDR3aa: CASSRSGGGYNEQFF
abundance: once; j_gene: TRBJ2-7; v_gene: TRBV5-1; d_gene: TRBD2; CDR3nt: TGCGCCAGCAGCTTCGAACGACTAGCGGGAGTGTACGAGCAGTACTTC; CDR3aa: CASSFERLAGVYEQYF
abundance: few; j_gene: TRBJ2-7; v_gene: TRBV3-1/TRBV3-2; d_gene: .; CDR3nt: TGTGCCAGCAGCCAAGCGGGCGAGCAGTACTTC; CDR3aa: CASSQAGEQYF
abundance: .; j_gene: TRBJ1-4; v_gene: TRBV29-1; d_gene: .; CDR3nt: TGCAGCGTTGAAGAACAGGCCTCTGAAAAACTGTTTTTT; CDR3aa: CSVEEQASEKLFF
abundance: .; j_gene: TRBJ1-1; v_gene: TRBV10-3; d_gene: TRBD1; CDR3nt: TGTGCCATCAGCCCAGGGACAGGGCCGAACACTGAAGCTTTCTTT; CDR3aa: CAISPGTGPNTEAFF
abundance: .; j_gene: TRBJ2-1; v_gene: TRBV24-1; d_gene: .; CDR3nt: TGTGCCACCAGTGTTCGGGCACGGGGCTACAATGAGCAGTTCTTC; CDR3aa: CATSVRARGYNEQFF
abundance: once; j_gene: TRBJ2-6; v_gene: TRBV6-1; d_gene: .; CDR3nt: TGTGCCAGCAGTGAAACAACAGGGAAGACGGTCCTGACTTTC; CDR3aa: CASSETTGKTVLTF
abundance: .; j_gene: TRBJ2-4; v_gene: TRBV29-1; d_gene: TRBD2; CDR3nt: TGCAGCGTTGAAGATCGCGGGACTAGCGGTAAAATAGATCTAGCCAAAAACATTCAGTACTTC; CDR3aa: CSVEDRGTSGKIDLAKNIQYF
abundance: .; j_gene: TRBJ2-1; v_gene: TRBV3-1/TRBV3-2; d_gene: .; CDR3nt: TGTGCCAGCAGCCCAACAGGGATCAATGAGCAGTTCTTC; CDR3aa: CASSPTGINEQFF
abundance: .; j_gene: TRBJ2-7; v_gene: TRBV30; d_gene: TRBD1; CDR3nt: TGTGCCTGGAGCCAGACAGGGGGGTCCTACGAGCAGTACTTC; CDR3aa: CAWSQTGGSYEQYF
abundance: .; j_gene: TRBJ1-5; v_gene: TRBV2; d_gene: .; CDR3nt: TGTGCCAGCAATCGACAGAGCAATCAGCCCCAGCATTTT; CDR3aa: CASNRQSNQPQHF
abundance: .; j_gene: TRBJ2-4; v_gene: TRBV12-3/TRBV12-4; d_gene: .; CDR3nt: TGTGCCAGCAGTTTAGAAGGGGGAGACATTCAGTACTTC; CDR3aa: CASSLEGGDIQYF
abundance: .; j_gene: TRBJ1-5; v_gene: TRBV5-1; d_gene: TRBD1; CDR3nt: TGCGCCAGCAGCCGGACAGGGGGCGAGCGGCAGCCCCAGCATTTT; CDR3aa: CASSRTGGERQPQHF
abundance: .; j_gene: TRBJ2-1; v_gene: TRBV5-1; d_gene: TRBD2; CDR3nt: TGCGCCAGCAGCTTCGCGGGCGGGAGGTACAATGAGCAGTTCTTC; CDR3aa: CASSFAGGRYNEQFF
abundance: .; j_gene: TRBJ2-7; v_gene: TRBV28; d_gene: TRBD2; CDR3nt: TGTGCCAGCAGTTCCTTAGCGGGAGGCGAGTCTAGACCCGGCGAGCAGTACTTC; CDR3aa: CASSSLAGGESRPGEQYF
abundance: .; j_gene: TRBJ1-2; v_gene: TRBV29-1; d_gene: .; CDR3nt: TGCAGCGTTGGTGACAGCCGATTCTATGGCTACACCTTC; CDR3aa: CSVGDSRFYGYTF
abundance: .; j_gene: TRBJ2-4; v_gene: TRBV11-3; d_gene: TRBD1; CDR3nt: TGTGCCAGCAGCTTACGACAGGGGAACATTCAGTACTTC; CDR3aa: CASSLRQGNIQYF
abundance: .; j_gene: TRBJ1-6; v_gene: TRBV19; d_gene: TRBD1; CDR3nt: TGTGCCAGTAGTGGTCGGGACAGGGGATTCTATAATTCACCCCTCCACTTT; CDR3aa: CASSGRDRGFYNSPLHF
abundance: .; j_gene: TRBJ1-6; v_gene: TRBV9; d_gene: .; CDR3nt: TGTGCCAGCAGCGTAGGGCAGGTGTATTCACCCCTCCACTTT; CDR3aa: CASSVGQVYSPLHF
abundance: .; j_gene: TRBJ1-5; v_gene: TRBV6-5; d_gene: TRBD1; CDR3nt: TGTGCCAGCAGACGGACAGGGCGGGATCAGCCCCAGCATTTT; CDR3aa: CASRRTGRDQPQHF
abundance: .; j_gene: TRBJ2-1; v_gene: TRBV3-1/TRBV3-2; d_gene: .; CDR3nt: TGTGCCAGCAGCCAAGTGAACGTCGGCAATGAGCAGTTCTTC; CDR3aa: CASSQVNVGNEQFF
abundance: .; j_gene: TRBJ2-1; v_gene: TRBV19; d_gene: TRBD1; CDR3nt: TGTGCCAGTAGCTTACCCGGGACAGGCGATCTCAATGAGCAGTTCTTC; CDR3aa: CASSLPGTGDLNEQFF
abundance: .; j_gene: TRBJ1-2; v_gene: TRBV2; d_gene: .; CDR3nt: TGTGCCAGCAGTGAAGAGGAAGGCAGGATCTATGGCTACACCTTC; CDR3aa: CASSEEEGRIYGYTF
abundance: .; j_gene: TRBJ2-7; v_gene: TRBV19; d_gene: TRBD2; CDR3nt: TGTGCCAGTAGTATCTCTAGCGGAAGAATTTACGAGCAGTACTTC; CDR3aa: CASSISSGRIYEQYF
abundance: once; j_gene: TRBJ1-5; v_gene: TRBV5-8; d_gene: .; CDR3nt: TGTGCCAGCAACCTGCAGGGGTCCTCTAATCAGCCCCAGCATTTT; CDR3aa: CASNLQGSSNQPQHF
abundance: .; j_gene: TRBJ2-3; v_gene: TRBV28; d_gene: .; CDR3nt: TGTGCCAGCAGTCTGGGGACTGAACGTACGCAGTATTTT; CDR3aa: CASSLGTERTQYF
abundance: .; j_gene: TRBJ1-2; v_gene: TRBV2; d_gene: .; CDR3nt: TGTGCCAGCACGGGGATGAGGCGTTCGGGCTACACCTTC; CDR3aa: CASTGMRRSGYTF
abundance: .; j_gene: TRBJ1-3; v_gene: TRBV7-9; d_gene: .; CDR3nt: TGTGCCAGCGGGCCGAAGTTCTCTGGAAACACCATATATTTT; CDR3aa: CASGPKFSGNTIYF
abundance: .; j_gene: TRBJ1-2; v_gene: TRBV6-5; d_gene: .; CDR3nt: TGTGCCAGCTTAAACTATGGCTACACCTTC; CDR3aa: CASLNYGYTF
abundance: once; j_gene: TRBJ2-5; v_gene: TRBV5-1; d_gene: TRBD1; CDR3nt: TGCGCCAGCAGCGCACAGGGGCTACCTCAAGAGACCCAGTACTTC; CDR3aa: CASSAQGLPQETQYF
abundance: .; j_gene: TRBJ1-6; v_gene: TRBV6-5; d_gene: .; CDR3nt: TGTGCCAGCAGTTATAGAACCAGGGATAATTCACCCCTCCACTTT; CDR3aa: CASSYRTRDNSPLHF
abundance: .; j_gene: TRBJ1-1; v_gene: TRBV18; d_gene: .; CDR3nt: TGTGCCAGCTCACCTAGAGCTACGAGCACTGAAGCTTTCTTT; CDR3aa: CASSPRATSTEAFF
abundance: .; j_gene: TRBJ2-6; v_gene: TRBV27; d_gene: TRBD1; CDR3nt: TGTGCCAGCAGGGACAGGGAATCTGGGGCCAACGTCCTGACTTTC; CDR3aa: CASRDRESGANVLTF
abundance: .; j_gene: TRBJ1-1; v_gene: TRBV23-1; d_gene: .; CDR3nt: TGCGCCAGCAGTCAAACACCAAACACTGAAGCTTTCTTT; CDR3aa: CASSQTPNTEAFF
abundance: few; j_gene: TRBJ2-5; v_gene: TRBV19; d_gene: TRBD2; CDR3nt: TGTGCCAGTAGCTCCGGGGGGGGCGTTGAGACCCAGTACTTC; CDR3aa: CASSSGGGVETQYF
abundance: .; j_gene: TRBJ2-2; v_gene: TRBV3-1/TRBV3-2; d_gene: TRBD2; CDR3nt: TGTGCCAGCAGCCAAGACAGGGTAAGAGCGGGAACGAACACCGGGGAGCTGTTTTTT; CDR3aa: CASSQDRVRAGTNTGELFF
abundance: .; j_gene: TRBJ2-2; v_gene: TRBV11-2; d_gene: TRBD2; CDR3nt: TGTGCCAGCAGCTTCCCCGGACTAGCGGGGGGTAGCACCGGGGAGCTGTTTTTT; CDR3aa: CASSFPGLAGGSTGELFF
abundance: .; j_gene: TRBJ1-6; v_gene: TRBV19; d_gene: .; CDR3nt: TGTGCCAGTAGTGCGCCGGGACACCACTCACCCCTCCACTTT; CDR3aa: CASSAPGHHSPLHF
abundance: few; j_gene: TRBJ1-5; v_gene: TRBV28; d_gene: .; CDR3nt: TGTGCCAGCAGTACTGACAGTTATCAGCCCCAGCATTTT; CDR3aa: CASSTDSYQPQHF
abundance: once; j_gene: TRBJ2-3; v_gene: TRBV6-5; d_gene: TRBD1; CDR3nt: TGTGCCAGCAGGCCCCAGGGGGCGCCCCGGGATACGCAGTATTTT; CDR3aa: CASRPQGAPRDTQYF
abundance: .; j_gene: TRBJ2-7; v_gene: TRBV5-1; d_gene: TRBD2; CDR3nt: TGCGCCAGCAGCCCCGCCGGGACTAGCGGGAACTCCTACGAGCAGTACTTC; CDR3aa: CASSPAGTSGNSYEQYF
abundance: .; j_gene: TRBJ1-5; v_gene: TRBV12-3/TRBV12-4; d_gene: .; CDR3nt: TGTGCCAGCTTCCCGGGGGGGGGACAGCCCCAGCATTTT; CDR3aa: CASFPGGGQPQHF
abundance: .; j_gene: TRBJ2-1; v_gene: TRBV19; d_gene: .; CDR3nt: TGTGCCAGTGCGCTGAACGGACTTAATGAGCAGTTCTTC; CDR3aa: CASALNGLNEQFF
abundance: .; j_gene: TRBJ2-7; v_gene: TRBV5-1; d_gene: TRBD2; CDR3nt: TGCGCCAGCAGCCCCACTAGCGGGAGTTTATCCTACGAGCAGTACTTC; CDR3aa: CASSPTSGSLSYEQYF
abundance: once; j_gene: TRBJ1-2; v_gene: TRBV5-6; d_gene: .; CDR3nt: TGTGCCAGCAGCCGTGACAGAGTCTATGGCTACACCTTC; CDR3aa: CASSRDRVYGYTF
abundance: .; j_gene: TRBJ1-1; v_gene: TRBV6-5; d_gene: .; CDR3nt: TGTGCCAGCAGTTACTTCGGCAGGTCGGAAGCTTTCTTT; CDR3aa: CASSYFGRSEAFF
abundance: .; j_gene: TRBJ1-6; v_gene: TRBV24-1; d_gene: TRBD1; CDR3nt: TGTGCCACCAGATCGGGACAGCCAAATTCACCCCTCCACTTT; CDR3aa: CATRSGQPNSPLHF
abundance: once; j_gene: TRBJ2-2; v_gene: TRBV18; d_gene: TRBD1; CDR3nt: TGTGCCAGCCGGACAGGGTCCGGGGAGCTGTTTTTT; CDR3aa: CASRTGSGELFF
abundance: .; j_gene: TRBJ1-2; v_gene: TRBV7-9; d_gene: .; CDR3nt: TGTGCCAGCAGCTTCGCCGGGGTGCGCTCTAACTATGGCTACACCTTC; CDR3aa: CASSFAGVRSNYGYTF
abundance: medium-sized; j_gene: TRBJ1-2; v_gene: TRBV5-6; d_gene: TRBD1; CDR3nt: TGTGCCAGCAGCTTAGGGGGCCCTGGCTACACCTTC; CDR3aa: CASSLGGPGYTF
abundance: .; j_gene: TRBJ1-5; v_gene: TRBV5-6; d_gene: .; CDR3nt: TGTGCCAGCAGCTCCTGGACAGTTAGCAATCAGCCCCAGCATTTT; CDR3aa: CASSSWTVSNQPQHF
abundance: .; j_gene: TRBJ2-1; v_gene: TRBV7-9; d_gene: TRBD1; CDR3nt: TGTGCCAGCAGCCCCCGCTTCCGGACAGGGATCGTTGAGCAGTTCTTC; CDR3aa: CASSPRFRTGIVEQFF
abundance: .; j_gene: TRBJ2-3; v_gene: TRBV29-1; d_gene: .; CDR3nt: TGCAGCGTTGTAGGAGACTCCACAGATACGCAGTATTTT; CDR3aa: CSVVGDSTDTQYF
abundance: .; j_gene: TRBJ2-1; v_gene: TRBV7-2; d_gene: TRBD2; CDR3nt: TGTGCCAGCAGCTTAGCCCTAGCGGGAGTAGGTGAGCAGTTCTTC; CDR3aa: CASSLALAGVGEQFF
abundance: .; j_gene: TRBJ1-2; v_gene: TRBV19; d_gene: TRBD1; CDR3nt: TGTGCCAGTAGTACATCCAGGGGGCGGGATGGCTACACCTTC; CDR3aa: CASSTSRGRDGYTF
abundance: .; j_gene: TRBJ2-1; v_gene: TRBV14; d_gene: .; CDR3nt: TGTGCCAGCAGCCAACTAGTCTTAGGTGAGCAGTTCTTC; CDR3aa: CASSQLVLGEQFF
abundance: .; j_gene: TRBJ1-3; v_gene: TRBV5-1; d_gene: .; CDR3nt: TGCGCCAGCAGCTTGGGAGGTGGAAACACCATATATTTT; CDR3aa: CASSLGGGNTIYF